These 15 T cell receptor beta chains were sequenced from one sample in a study of T cell responses to AZD1222 COVID-19 vaccine. Sequencing used immunoSEQ multiplex PCR; TCRdb keeps in-frame clones, though not all of them. The sample contains 140,000 or so clones, roughly 92% of which appear only once. Specimen: peripheral blood, collected on day 0 of AZD1222 vaccination. All receptors come from an adult in good health.

The chain has TRBV19 and TRBJ2-3; 7 bases are shared with TRBD2. J gave up 6 bases and V 1 base, and 4 bases lay outside the gene matches. The CDR3 has 14 amino acids. Germline loops: CDR1 LNHDA, CDR2 SQIVND (reference sequence). The CDR3 here is CASSIAGGTDTQYF. CDR3 bases: TGTGCCAGTAGTATAGCGGGGGGAACGGATACGCAGTATTTT.

The chain links TRBV19 to TRBJ1-4; 9 bases fit TRBD1. V lost 3 bases to trimming and J lost 8 bases; unmatched junction nucleotides: 7. The CDR3 contains 15 residues. Germline V gene lookup returns CDR1 LNHDA and CDR2 SQIVND (reference sequence). CDR3 sequence reads: CASSILGQGGEKLFF. The CDR3 DNA sequence: TGTGCCAGTAGTATCCTGGGACAGGGAGGCGAAAAACTGTTTTTT.

By its share, this clone is medium-sized (0.01 to 0.1%). The chain employs TRBV10-1 and TRBJ1-1; a weak D match, TRBD1 (5 bases). The CDR3 runs to 13 residues. Germline assignment: CDR1 WNHNN and CDR2 SYGVQD (reference sequence). V gave up 8 bases and J gave up 6 bases, with 16 bases separating them. In nucleotides, the CDR3 is TGCGCCAGCTCCCTTGCAGGGTATTCTGAAGCTTTCTTT. It specifies CASSLAGYSEAFF.

This sequence joins TRBV19 and TRBJ2-7; perhaps TRBD2 as D (7 bases). From germline, CDR1 is LNHDA and CDR2 SQIVND (reference sequence). The CDR3 consists of 15 residues. V was shortened by 3 bases and J by 7 bases, with 19 bases between the two germline ends. The CDR3 region is CASSIRGAGLWEQYF. The CDR3 DNA reads TGTGCCAGTAGTATTCGGGGGGCAGGGTTATGGGAGCAGTACTTC.

V and J are TRBV2 and TRBJ2-3, with D hard to call. CDR3 size: 15 residues. V dropped 7 bases and J dropped 4 bases, with 18 bases sitting between them. CDR1 and CDR2 (germline): SNHLY, FYNNEI. The CDR3 DNA reads TGTGCCAGCAAACCCCTAATGGTAGGGTCAGATACGCAGTATTTT. As protein: CASKPLMVGSDTQYF.

The chain's CDR3 is CASSLRNSPLHF. CDR3 DNA: TGTGCCAGCAGCTTGAGAAATTCACCCCTCCACTTT. V is TRBV11-1 and J is TRBJ1-6; unclear D gene. Per germline, CDR1 SGHAT and CDR2 FQDESV (reference sequence). The V gene lost 3 bases and the J gene lost 7 bases, with 4 bases spanning the gap. This CDR3 contains 12 residues. Full variable domain (missing parts from reference TRBV11-1 and TRBJ1-6): EAEVAQSPRYKITEKSQAVAFWCDPISGHATLYWYRQILGQGPELLVQFQDESVVDDSQLPKDRFSAERLKGVDSTLKIQPAELGDSAMYLCASSLRNSPLHFGNGTRLTVT.

The CDR3 is CASSPRGLALSGANVLTF. The DNA for the CDR3 is TGTGCCAGCAGTCCCCGCGGGCTGGCGCTCTCTGGGGCCAACGTCCTGACTTTC. The gene calls are TRBV27 and TRBJ2-6; TRBD2 is a possible D gene (5 bases). Germline V lookup: CDR1 MNHEY, CDR2 SMNVEV (reference sequence). Trimming stripped 5 bases from V and 0 bases from J, with 17 bases between. This CDR3 contains 18 residues.

The V and J genes are TRBV7-8 and TRBJ1-1; no clear D gene. Germline-derived CDR1 and CDR2 are SGHVS and FQNEAQ. The CDR3 extends over 14 amino acids. V was cut by 1 base and J by 0 bases, with 6 bases left in between. For the CDR3, the DNA is TGTGCCAGCAGCTTAGGCAGATTGAACACTGAAGCTTTCTTT. This translates into CASSLGRLNTEAFF.

This sequence joins TRBV5-1 and TRBJ2-7, with a possible D match to TRBD1 (6 bases). CDR1 and CDR2 from the germline V gene are SGHRS and YFSETQ. The ends were cut back, 5 bases at V and 5 bases at J, with 20 bases in the middle. The CDR3 has 15 amino acids. CDR3 DNA sequence: TGCGCCAGCAGACCTGGGGCAGGGGAGATACACGAGCAGTACTTC. Its translation is CASRPGAGEIHEQYF.

The J gene is TRBJ2-1, the V gene TRBV6-5; weak D call: TRBD1 (8 bases). Germline V gene sequence: CDR1 MNHEY, CDR2 SVGAGI. The ends were cut back, 6 bases at V and 8 bases at J, with 20 bases in the middle. The CDR3 is 15 residues long. The CDR3 DNA follows: TGTGCCAGCAGCAACAGGGGGGGGTTGAAGGATGAGCAGTTCTTC. It specifies CASSNRGGLKDEQFF.

This rearrangement joins TRBV18 to TRBJ2-6; D ambiguous. Germline-derived CDR1 and CDR2 are KGHSH and LQKENI. The CDR3 consists of 14 residues. V lost 4 bases, J lost 0 bases, and 4 bases lay in between. CDR3 loop: CASSLNSGANVLTF. The DNA for the CDR3 is TGTGCCAGCTCACTGAACTCTGGGGCCAACGTCCTGACTTTC.

This clone was recorded once. V gene TRBV5-1 combines with J gene TRBJ2-5; the match to TRBD1 covers 7 bases. The junction had 8 bases not matched to a gene; V was cut back by 4 bases and J by 5 bases. CDR1 is SGHRS, CDR2 YFSETQ, per germline. CDR3 length equals 14 residues. The CDR3 reads CASSTGQDGETQYF. DNA of the CDR3: TGCGCCAGCAGCACTGGACAGGACGGGGAGACCCAGTACTTC.

In this sample, this clone turned up once. The V gene is TRBV5-1, the J gene TRBJ1-1; tentative D call: TRBD1 (5 bases). Germline V gene sequence: CDR1 SGHRS, CDR2 YFSETQ. The CDR3 runs to 14 residues. Trimming took off 0 bases at V and 3 bases at J, with 9 bases between the two ends. This CDR3 reads CASSLVRRDTEAFF. DNA for the CDR3: TGCGCCAGCAGCTTGGTGCGCAGGGACACTGAAGCTTTCTTT.

The CDR3 DNA reads TGTGCCAGCAGTCCGGGGACCTTGCCCTACGAGCAGTACTTC. Translating gives CASSPGTLPYEQYF. This chain links TRBV28 with TRBJ2-7; either TRBD1 or TRBD2 may fit D (5 bases each). The V and J ends lost 5 bases and 2 bases respectively, with 13 bases between them. The germline gives CDR1 MDHEN, CDR2 SYDVKM. The CDR3 extends over 14 amino acids.

The V and J genes are TRBV20-1 and TRBJ1-2; 8 bases are shared with TRBD1. J gave up 5 bases and V 3 bases, and 5 bases lay outside the gene matches. CDR3 length: 13 amino acids. The germline gives CDR1 DFQATT, CDR2 SNEGSKA (reference sequence). CDR3 nucleotides: TGCAGTGCTAGTGGCGACAGGGGTTATGGCTACACCTTC. It codes for CSASGDRGYGYTF.